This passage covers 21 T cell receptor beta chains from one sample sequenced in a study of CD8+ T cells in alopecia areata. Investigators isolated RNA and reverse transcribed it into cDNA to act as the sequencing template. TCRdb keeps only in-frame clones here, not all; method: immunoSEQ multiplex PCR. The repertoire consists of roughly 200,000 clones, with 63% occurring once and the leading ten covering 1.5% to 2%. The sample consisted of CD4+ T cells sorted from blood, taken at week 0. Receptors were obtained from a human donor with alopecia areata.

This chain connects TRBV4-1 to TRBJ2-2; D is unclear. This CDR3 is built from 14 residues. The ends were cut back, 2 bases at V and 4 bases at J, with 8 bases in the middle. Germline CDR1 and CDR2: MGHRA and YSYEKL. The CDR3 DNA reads TGCGCCAGCAGCCAAAATAGGGTCACCGGGGAGCTGTTTTTT. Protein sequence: CASSQNRVTGELFF.

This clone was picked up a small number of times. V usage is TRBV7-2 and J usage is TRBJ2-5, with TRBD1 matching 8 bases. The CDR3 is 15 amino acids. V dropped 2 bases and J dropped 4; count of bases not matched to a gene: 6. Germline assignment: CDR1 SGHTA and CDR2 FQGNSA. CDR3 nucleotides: TGTGCCAGCAGCTTATCGGCAGGGGGCCGAGAGACCCAGTACTTC. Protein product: CASSLSAGGRETQYF.

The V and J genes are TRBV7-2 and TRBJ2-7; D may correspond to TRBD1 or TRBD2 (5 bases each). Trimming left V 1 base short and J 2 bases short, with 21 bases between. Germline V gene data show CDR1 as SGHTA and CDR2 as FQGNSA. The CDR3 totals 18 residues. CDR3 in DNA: TGTGCCAGCAGCTTAGAGGCCCGAGACGCCTCGGGGCCCTACGAGCAGTACTTC. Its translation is CASSLEARDASGPYEQYF.

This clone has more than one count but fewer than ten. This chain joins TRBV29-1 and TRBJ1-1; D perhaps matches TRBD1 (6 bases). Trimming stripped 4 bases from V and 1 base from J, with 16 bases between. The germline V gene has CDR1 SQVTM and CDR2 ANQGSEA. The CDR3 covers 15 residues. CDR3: CSVASQGGRNTEAFF. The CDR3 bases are TGCAGCGTTGCAAGTCAAGGGGGGAGGAACACTGAAGCTTTCTTT.

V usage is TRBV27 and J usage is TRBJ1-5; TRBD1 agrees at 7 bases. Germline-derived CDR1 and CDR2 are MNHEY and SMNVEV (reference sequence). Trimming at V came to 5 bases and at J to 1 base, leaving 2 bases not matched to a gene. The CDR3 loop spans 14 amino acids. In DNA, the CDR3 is TGTGCCAGCAGTGTACAGGGGAGCAATCAGCCCCAGCATTTT. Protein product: CASSVQGSNQPQHF.

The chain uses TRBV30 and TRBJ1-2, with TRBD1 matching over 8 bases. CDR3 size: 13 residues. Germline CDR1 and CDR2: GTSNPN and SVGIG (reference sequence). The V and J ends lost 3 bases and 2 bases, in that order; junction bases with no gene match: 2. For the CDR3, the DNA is TGTGCCTGGAGACAGGGGGTCAACTATGGCTACACCTTC. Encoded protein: CAWRQGVNYGYTF.

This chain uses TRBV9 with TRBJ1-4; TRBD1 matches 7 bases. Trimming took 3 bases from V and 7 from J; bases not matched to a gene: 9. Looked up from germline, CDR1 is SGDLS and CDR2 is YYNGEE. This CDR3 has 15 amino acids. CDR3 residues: CASSATFGTAEKLFF. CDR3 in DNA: TGTGCCAGCAGCGCAACGTTCGGGACAGCTGAAAAACTGTTTTTT.

CDR3 DNA: TGCGCCAGCAGCGGGACAGGAGTTGAAAAACTGTTTTTT. Translation gives CASSGTGVEKLFF. The chain couples TRBV5-1 to TRBJ1-4; 8 bases fit TRBD1. The trim removed 4 bases at V and 7 bases at J, leaving 3 bases unmatched. The CDR3 contains 13 residues. Germline CDR1 is SGHRS and CDR2 is YFSETQ.

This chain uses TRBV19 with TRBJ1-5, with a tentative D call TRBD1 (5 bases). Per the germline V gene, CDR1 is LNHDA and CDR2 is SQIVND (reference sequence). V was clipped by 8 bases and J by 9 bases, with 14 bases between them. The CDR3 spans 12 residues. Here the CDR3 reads CASGGESLPQHF. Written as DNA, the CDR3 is TGTGCCAGTGGAGGGGAATCCTTGCCCCAGCATTTT.

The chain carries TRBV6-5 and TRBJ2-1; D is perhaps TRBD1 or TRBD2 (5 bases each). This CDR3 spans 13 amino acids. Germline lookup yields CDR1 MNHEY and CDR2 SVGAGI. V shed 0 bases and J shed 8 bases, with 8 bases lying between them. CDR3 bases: TGTGCCAGCAGTTACTCGAGGGGTCATGAGCAGTTCTTC. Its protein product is CASSYSRGHEQFF.

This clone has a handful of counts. The CDR3 here is CSVGDIYEQYF. The CDR3 bases are TGCAGCGTGGGGGACATCTACGAGCAGTACTTC. This sequence joins TRBV29-1 and TRBJ2-7; tentative D call: TRBD1 (6 bases). The CDR3 extends over 11 amino acids. The germline gives CDR1 SQVTM, CDR2 ANQGSEA. Deletions cut 6 bases from V and 3 bases from J, with 9 bases between.

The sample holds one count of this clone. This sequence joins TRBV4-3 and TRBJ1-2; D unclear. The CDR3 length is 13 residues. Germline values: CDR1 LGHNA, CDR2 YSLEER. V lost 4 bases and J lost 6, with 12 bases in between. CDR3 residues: CASSPRVEDGYTF. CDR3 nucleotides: TGCGCCAGCAGCCCCCGAGTGGAGGATGGCTACACCTTC.

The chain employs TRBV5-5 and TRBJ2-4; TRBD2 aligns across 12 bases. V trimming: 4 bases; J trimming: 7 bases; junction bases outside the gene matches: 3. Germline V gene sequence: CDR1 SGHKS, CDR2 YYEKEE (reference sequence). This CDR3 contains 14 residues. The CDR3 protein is CASSEGTSGNIQYF. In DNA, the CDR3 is TGTGCCAGCAGCGAAGGGACTAGCGGGAACATTCAGTACTTC.

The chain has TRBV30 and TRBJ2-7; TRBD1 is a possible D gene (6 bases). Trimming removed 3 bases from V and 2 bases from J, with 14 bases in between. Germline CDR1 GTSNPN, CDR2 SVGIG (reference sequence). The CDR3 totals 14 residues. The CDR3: CAWRVRGPTYEQYF. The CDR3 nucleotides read TGTGCCTGGAGGGTCAGGGGACCCACCTACGAGCAGTACTTC.

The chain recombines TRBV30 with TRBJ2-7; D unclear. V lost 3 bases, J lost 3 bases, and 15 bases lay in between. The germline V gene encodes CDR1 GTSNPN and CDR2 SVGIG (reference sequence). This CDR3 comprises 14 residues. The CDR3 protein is CAWSRAPEIYEQYF. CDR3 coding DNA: TGTGCCTGGAGCCGGGCCCCGGAAATCTACGAGCAGTACTTC.

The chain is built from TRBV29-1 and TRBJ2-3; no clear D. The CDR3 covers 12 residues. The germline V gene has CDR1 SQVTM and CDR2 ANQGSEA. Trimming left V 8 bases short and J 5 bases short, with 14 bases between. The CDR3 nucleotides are TGCAGCACCTCTGGGGTGCAAGATACGCAGTATTTT. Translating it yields CSTSGVQDTQYF.

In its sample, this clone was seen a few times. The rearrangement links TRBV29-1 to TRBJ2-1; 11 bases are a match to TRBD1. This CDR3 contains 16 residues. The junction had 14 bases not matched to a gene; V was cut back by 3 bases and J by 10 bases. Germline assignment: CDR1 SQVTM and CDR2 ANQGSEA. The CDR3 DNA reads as TGCAGCGTTGAGGTGCCCGGGACAGGGGGAGGGGGCGAGCAGTTCTTC. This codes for CSVEVPGTGGGGEQFF.

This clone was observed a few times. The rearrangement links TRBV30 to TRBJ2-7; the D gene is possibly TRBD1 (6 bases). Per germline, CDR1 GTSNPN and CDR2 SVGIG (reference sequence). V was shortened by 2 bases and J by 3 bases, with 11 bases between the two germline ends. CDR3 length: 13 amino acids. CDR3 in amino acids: CAWSRTDLYEQYF. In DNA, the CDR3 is TGTGCCTGGAGTCGGACAGACCTCTACGAGCAGTACTTC.

Here the CDR3 DNA reads TGTGCCAGCAGACCGACAGGGCCCTACACTGAAGCTTTCTTT. Its protein product is CASRPTGPYTEAFF. The chain employs TRBV14 and TRBJ1-1; 7 positions agree with TRBD1. From germline, CDR1 is SGHDN and CDR2 FVKESK. With V trimmed by 6 bases and J by 3 bases, 7 bases remained unmatched. The CDR3 consists of 14 residues.

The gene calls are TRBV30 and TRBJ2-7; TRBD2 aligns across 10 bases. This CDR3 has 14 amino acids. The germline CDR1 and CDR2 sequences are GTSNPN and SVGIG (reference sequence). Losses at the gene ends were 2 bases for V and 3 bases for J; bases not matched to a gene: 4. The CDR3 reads CAWSPSGGNYEQYF. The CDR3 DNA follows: TGTGCCTGGAGTCCTAGCGGGGGCAACTACGAGCAGTACTTC.

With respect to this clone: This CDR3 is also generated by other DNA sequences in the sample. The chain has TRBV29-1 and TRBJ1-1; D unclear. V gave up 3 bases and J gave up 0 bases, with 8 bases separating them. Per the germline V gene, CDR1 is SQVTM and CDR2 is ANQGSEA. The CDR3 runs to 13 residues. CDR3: CSVDRRLNTEAFF. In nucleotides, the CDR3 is TGCAGCGTTGATCGCAGATTGAACACTGAAGCTTTCTTT.